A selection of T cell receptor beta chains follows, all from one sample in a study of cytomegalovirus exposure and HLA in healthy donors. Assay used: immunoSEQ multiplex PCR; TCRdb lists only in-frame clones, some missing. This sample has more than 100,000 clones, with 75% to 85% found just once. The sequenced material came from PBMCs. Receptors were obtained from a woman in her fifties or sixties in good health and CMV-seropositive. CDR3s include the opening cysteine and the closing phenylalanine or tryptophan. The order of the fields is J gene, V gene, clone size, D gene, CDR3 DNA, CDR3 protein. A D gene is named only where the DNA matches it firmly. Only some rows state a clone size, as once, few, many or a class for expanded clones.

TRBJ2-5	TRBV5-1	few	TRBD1	TGCGCCAGCAGCTTAAACCCGCCCACAGGGACAGGGGAGACCCAGTACTTC	CASSLNPPTGTGETQYF
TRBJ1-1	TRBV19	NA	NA	TGCGCCAGTAGTATAGATCGGGGGACTGAAGCTTTCTTT	CASSIDRGTEAFF
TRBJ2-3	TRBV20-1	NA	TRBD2	TGCAGTGCTAGGGGGGGGGATACGCAGTATTTT	CSARGGDTQYF
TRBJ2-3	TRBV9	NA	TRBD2	TGTGCCAGCAGCGTAGGGGTAGCGGGGCTCGCAGATACGCAGTATTTT	CASSVGVAGLADTQYF
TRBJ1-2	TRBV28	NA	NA	TGTGCCAGCAGTTGGGGGCAGCGAATCTATGGCTACACCTTC	CASSWGQRIYGYTF
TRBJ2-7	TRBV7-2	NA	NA	TGTGCCAGCAGCCTCCAGGGGAGCTCATACGAGCAGTACTTC	CASSLQGSSYEQYF
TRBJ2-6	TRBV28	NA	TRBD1	TGTGCCAGCAGTTATCAGGGGGCAGGGGCCAACGTCCTGACTTTC	CASSYQGAGANVLTF
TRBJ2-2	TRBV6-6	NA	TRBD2	TGTGCCAGCAGCCGGGGACTAGCGGTTCCCGAGGGGGAGCTGTTTTTT	CASSRGLAVPEGELFF
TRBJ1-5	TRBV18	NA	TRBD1	TGTGCCAGCTCGACAGGGGGTTACAATCAGCCCCAGCATTTT	CASSTGGYNQPQHF
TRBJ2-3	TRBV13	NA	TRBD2	TGTGCCAGCAGCTCGGGACTAGCACTTACAGATACGCAGTATTTT	CASSSGLALTDTQYF
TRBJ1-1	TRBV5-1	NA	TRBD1	TGCGCCAGCAGCTGGGGACAGCCGAACACTGAAGCTTTCTTT	CASSWGQPNTEAFF
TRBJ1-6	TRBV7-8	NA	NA	TGTGCCAGCAGCTTAGAACCCAGGGGAAGGCGGTCACCCCTCCACTTT	CASSLEPRGRRSPLHF